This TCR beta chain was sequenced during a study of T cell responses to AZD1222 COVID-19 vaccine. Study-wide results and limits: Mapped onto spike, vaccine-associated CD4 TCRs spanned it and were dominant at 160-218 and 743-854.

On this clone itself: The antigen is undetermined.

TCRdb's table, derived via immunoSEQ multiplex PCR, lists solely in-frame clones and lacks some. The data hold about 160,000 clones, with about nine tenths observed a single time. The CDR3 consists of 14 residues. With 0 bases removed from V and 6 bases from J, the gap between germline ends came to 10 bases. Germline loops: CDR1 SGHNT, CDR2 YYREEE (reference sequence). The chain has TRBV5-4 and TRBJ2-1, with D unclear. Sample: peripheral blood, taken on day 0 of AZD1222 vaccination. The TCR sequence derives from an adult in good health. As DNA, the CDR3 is TGTGCCAGCAGCTTGGGTGGGAAGAGCAATGAGCAGTTCTTC. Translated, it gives CASSLGGKSNEQFF.